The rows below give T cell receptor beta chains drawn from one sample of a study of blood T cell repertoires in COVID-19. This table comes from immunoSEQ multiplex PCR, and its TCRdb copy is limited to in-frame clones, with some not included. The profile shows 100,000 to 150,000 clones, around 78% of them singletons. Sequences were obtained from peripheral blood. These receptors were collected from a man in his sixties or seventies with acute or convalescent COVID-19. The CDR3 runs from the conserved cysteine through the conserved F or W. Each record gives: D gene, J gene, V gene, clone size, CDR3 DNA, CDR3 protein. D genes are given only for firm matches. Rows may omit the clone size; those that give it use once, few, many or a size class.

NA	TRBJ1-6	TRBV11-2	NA	TGTGCCAGCAGCTTAGACCCCCAGGGTTTGAATTCACCCCTCCACTTT	CASSLDPQGLNSPLHF
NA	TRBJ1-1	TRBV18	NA	TGTGCCAGCTCACAGGGCAGGGACACTGAAGCTTTCTTT	CASSQGRDTEAFF
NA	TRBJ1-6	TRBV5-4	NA	TGTGCCAGCAGCTTAGGCGGTAATTCACCCCTCCACTTT	CASSLGGNSPLHF
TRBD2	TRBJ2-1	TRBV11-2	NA	TGTGCCAGCACCAAGTGGGGGACTAGCGGGGTCTATGAGCAGTTCTTC	CASTKWGTSGVYEQFF
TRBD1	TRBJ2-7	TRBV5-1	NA	TGCGCCACCAGGACAGGGAAGGGCTACGAGCAGTACTTC	CATRTGKGYEQYF
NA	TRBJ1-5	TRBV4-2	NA	TGTGCCAGCAGCCAAGATACCGGGAGTGAGCGGCCCCAGCATTTT	CASSQDTGSERPQHF
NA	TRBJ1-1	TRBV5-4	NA	TGTGCCAGCAATTTCGGGATCCCCGGCGGCACTGAAGCTTTCTTT	CASNFGIPGGTEAFF
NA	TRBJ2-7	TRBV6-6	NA	TGTGCCAGCAGTTACAGGGCGGACTTACCCTACGAGCAGTACTTC	CASSYRADLPYEQYF
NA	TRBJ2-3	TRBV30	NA	TGTGCCTGGAAACGACAGGCGGGTAGCACAGATACGCAGTATTTT	CAWKRQAGSTDTQYF
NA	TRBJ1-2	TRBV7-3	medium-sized	TGTGCCAGCCACGGACCGACAGGTGAGGGCTACACCTTC	CASHGPTGEGYTF
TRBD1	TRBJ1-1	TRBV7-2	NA	TGTGCCAGCAGCCAAAAGGGGACAGTGAACACTGAAGCTTTCTTT	CASSQKGTVNTEAFF
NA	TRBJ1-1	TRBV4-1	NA	TGCGCCAGCAGCCAAGTAATGTCGAACACTGAAGCTTTCTTT	CASSQVMSNTEAFF
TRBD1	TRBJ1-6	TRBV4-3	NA	TGCGCCAGCAGCCAAGTGAGCGGACAGGTCGAAGGGTATAATTCACCCCTCCACTTT	CASSQVSGQVEGYNSPLHF
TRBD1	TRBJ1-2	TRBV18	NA	TGTGCCAGCTCACCCGGACAGGGGGAAAGCTATGGCTACACCTTC	CASSPGQGESYGYTF
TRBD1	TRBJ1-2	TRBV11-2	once	TGTGCCAGCAGCCGTACAGGGGGCCAGGTCTATGGCTACACCTTC	CASSRTGGQVYGYTF
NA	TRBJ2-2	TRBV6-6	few	TGTGCCAGCAGGGGACAATGGGACACCGGGGAGCTGTTTTTT	CASRGQWDTGELFF
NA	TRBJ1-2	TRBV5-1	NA	TGCGCCAGCAGCGAGGAGGGGTCTTTCGGCTATGGCTACACCTTC	CASSEEGSFGYGYTF
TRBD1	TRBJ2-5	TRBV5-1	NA	TGCGCCAGCAGCTCGGGACAGGGGGCAGAGACCCAGTACTTC	CASSSGQGAETQYF
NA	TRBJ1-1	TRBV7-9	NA	TGTGCCAGCAGCCCAACAGGGCACACTGAAGCTTTCTTT	CASSPTGHTEAFF
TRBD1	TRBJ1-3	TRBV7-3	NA	TGTGCCAGCAGCCTTCCAGACAGGGTCGGCTCTGGAAACACCATATATTTT	CASSLPDRVGSGNTIYF
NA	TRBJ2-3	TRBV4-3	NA	TGCGCCAGCAGCCAAGAATGGACAGGCACAGATACGCAGTATTTT	CASSQEWTGTDTQYF
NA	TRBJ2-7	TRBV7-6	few	TGTGCCAGCAGCTTGGGGGGACAGTTCTACGAGCAGTACTTC	CASSLGGQFYEQYF
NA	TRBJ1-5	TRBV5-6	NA	TGTGCCAGCTCGGAGAGGCCGCACAATCAGCCCCAGCATTTT	CASSERPHNQPQHF
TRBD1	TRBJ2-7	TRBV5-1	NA	TGCGCCAGCAGCTTGGGGGGGACAGCCTCCTACGAGCAGTACTTC	CASSLGGTASYEQYF
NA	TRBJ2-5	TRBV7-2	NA	TGTGCCAGCAGCTTCGGCGGGGACGCTACGACCCAGTACTTC	CASSFGGDATTQYF
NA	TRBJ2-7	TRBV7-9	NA	TGTGCCAGCTACGGAACAGGGCAGCCCTACGAGCAGTACTTC	CASYGTGQPYEQYF
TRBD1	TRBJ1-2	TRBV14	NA	TGTGCCAGCAGCGTCCCAGGGGGCTGGGGCTACACCTTC	CASSVPGGWGYTF
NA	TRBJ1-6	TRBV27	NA	TGTGCCAGCAGTTTAATATACAGCCACTCCTATAATTCACCCCTCCACTTT	CASSLIYSHSYNSPLHF
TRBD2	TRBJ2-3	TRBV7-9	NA	TGTGCCAGCAGCCGTCCCGGGACTAGTAGTACGCAGTATTTT	CASSRPGTSSTQYF
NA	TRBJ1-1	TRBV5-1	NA	TGCGCCAGCAGCCGGGAGGGGATCACTGAAGCTTTCTTT	CASSREGITEAFF